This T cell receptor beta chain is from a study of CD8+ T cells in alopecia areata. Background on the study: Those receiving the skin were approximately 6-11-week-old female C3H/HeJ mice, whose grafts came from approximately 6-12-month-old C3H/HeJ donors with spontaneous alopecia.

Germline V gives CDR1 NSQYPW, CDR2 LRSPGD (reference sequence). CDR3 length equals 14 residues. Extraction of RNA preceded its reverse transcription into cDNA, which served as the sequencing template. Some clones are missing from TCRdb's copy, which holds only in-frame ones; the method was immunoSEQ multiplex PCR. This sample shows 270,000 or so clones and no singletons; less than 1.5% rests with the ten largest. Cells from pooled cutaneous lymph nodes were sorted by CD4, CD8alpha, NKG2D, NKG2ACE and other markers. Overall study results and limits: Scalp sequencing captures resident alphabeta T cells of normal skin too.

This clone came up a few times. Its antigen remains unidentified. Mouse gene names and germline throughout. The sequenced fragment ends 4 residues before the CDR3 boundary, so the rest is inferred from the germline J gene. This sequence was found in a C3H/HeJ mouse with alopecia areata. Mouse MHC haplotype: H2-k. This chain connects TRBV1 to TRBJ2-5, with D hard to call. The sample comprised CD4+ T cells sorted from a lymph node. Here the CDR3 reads CTCSADPQVDTQYF. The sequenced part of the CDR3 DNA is TGCACCTGCAGTGCAGATCCCCAGGTGGAC.